What follows describes a single T cell receptor beta chain. This sample stems from a study of T cell responses to AZD1222 COVID-19 vaccine. V lost 4 bases and J lost 7; bases outside the gene matches: 5. The CDR3 loop spans 13 amino acids. Looked up from germline, CDR1 is SNHLY and CDR2 is FYNNEI. Clones were sequenced by immunoSEQ multiplex PCR, and TCRdb holds only the in-frame ones, with some missing. The sample records some 63,000 clones, more than 65% being singletons. The chain is built from TRBV2 and TRBJ2-3; 7 nucleotides match TRBD1. The sequencing here drew on peripheral blood, taken on day 0 of AZD1222 vaccination. The TCR sequence derives from an adult in good health. The CDR3 DNA sequence: TGTGCCAGCAGTGCCGGACAGGTGAATACGCAGTATTTT. It codes for CASSAGQVNTQYF.